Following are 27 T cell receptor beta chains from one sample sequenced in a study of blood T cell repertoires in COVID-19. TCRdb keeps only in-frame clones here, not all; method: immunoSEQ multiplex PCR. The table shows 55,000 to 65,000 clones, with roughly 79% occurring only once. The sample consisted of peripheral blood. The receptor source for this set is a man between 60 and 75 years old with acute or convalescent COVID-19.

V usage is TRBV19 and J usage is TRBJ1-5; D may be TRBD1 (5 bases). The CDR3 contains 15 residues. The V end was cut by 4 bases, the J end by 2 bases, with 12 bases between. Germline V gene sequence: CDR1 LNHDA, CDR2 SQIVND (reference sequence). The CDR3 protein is CASSKKGLRNQPQHF. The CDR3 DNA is TGTGCCAGTAGTAAAAAGGGACTGCGCAATCAGCCCCAGCATTTT.

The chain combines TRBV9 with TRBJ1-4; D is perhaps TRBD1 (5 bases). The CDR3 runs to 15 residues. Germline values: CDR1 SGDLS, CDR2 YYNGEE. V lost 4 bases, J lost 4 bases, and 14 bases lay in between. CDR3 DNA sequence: TGTGCCAGCAGCCCAGACCAGGGTTTTAATGAAAAACTGTTTTTT. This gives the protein CASSPDQGFNEKLFF.

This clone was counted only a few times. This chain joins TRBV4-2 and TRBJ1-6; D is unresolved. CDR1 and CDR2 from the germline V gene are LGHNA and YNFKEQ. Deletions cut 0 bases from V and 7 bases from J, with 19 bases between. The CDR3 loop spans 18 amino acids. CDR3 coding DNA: TGTGCCAGCAGCCAAGACCGGGAGACTTCATTGGGAAATTCACCCCTCCACTTT. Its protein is CASSQDRETSLGNSPLHF.

CDR3 residues: CASSLAGEKLFF. DNA of the CDR3: TGTGCCAGCAGCTTGGCGGGTGAAAAACTGTTTTTT. The chain joins TRBV5-5 to TRBJ1-4; D unresolved. Trimming left V 0 bases short and J 7 bases short, with 4 bases between. The CDR3 spans 12 residues. Germline CDR1 is SGHKS and CDR2 is YYEKEE (reference sequence).

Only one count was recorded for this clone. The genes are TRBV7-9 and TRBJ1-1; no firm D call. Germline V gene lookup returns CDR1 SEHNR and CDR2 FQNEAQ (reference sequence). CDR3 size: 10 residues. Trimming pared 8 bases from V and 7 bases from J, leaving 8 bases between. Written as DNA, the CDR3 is TGTGCCAGCGGAGGAGTTGAAGCTTTCTTT. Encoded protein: CASGGVEAFF. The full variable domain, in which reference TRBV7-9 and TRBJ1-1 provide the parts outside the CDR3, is DTGVSQNPRHKITKRGQNVTFRCDPISEHNRLYWYRQTLGQGPEFLTYFQNEAQLEKSRLLSDRFSAERPKGSFSTLEIQRTEQGDSAMYLCASGGVEAFFGQGTRLTVV.

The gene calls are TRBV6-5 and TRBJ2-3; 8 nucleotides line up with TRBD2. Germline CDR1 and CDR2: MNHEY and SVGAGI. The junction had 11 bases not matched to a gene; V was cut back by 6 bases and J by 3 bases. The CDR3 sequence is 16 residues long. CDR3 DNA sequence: TGTGCCAGCAGATACGGCGGAGCGGGGGAGACAGATACGCAGTATTTT. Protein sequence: CASRYGGAGETDTQYF.

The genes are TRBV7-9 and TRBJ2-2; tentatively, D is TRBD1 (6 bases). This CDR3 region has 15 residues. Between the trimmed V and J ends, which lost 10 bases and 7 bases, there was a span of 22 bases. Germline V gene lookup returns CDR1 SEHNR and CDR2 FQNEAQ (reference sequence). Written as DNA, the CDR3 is TGTGCCACCACCAATACAGGGTTTCAAGACGGGGAGCTGTTTTTT. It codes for CATTNTGFQDGELFF. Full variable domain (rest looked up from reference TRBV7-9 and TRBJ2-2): DTGVSQNPRHKITKRGQNVTFRCDPISEHNRLYWYRQTLGQGPEFLTYFQNEAQLEKSRLLSDRFSAERPKGSFSTLEIQRTEQGDSAMYLCATTNTGFQDGELFFGEGSRLTVL.

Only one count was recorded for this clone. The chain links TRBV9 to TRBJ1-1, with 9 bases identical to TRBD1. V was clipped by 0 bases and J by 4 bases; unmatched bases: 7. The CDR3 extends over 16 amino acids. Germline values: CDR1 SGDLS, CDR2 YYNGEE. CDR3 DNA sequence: TGTGCCAGCAGCGTAGTGACAGGGGGAGGGGGCACTGAAGCTTTCTTT. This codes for CASSVVTGGGGTEAFF.

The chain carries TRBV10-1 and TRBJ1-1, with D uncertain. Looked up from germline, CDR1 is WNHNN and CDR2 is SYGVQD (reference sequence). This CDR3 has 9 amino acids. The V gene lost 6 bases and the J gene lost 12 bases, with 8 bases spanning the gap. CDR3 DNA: TGCGCCAGCAGCTCCGGGACTTTCTTT. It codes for CASSSGTFF.

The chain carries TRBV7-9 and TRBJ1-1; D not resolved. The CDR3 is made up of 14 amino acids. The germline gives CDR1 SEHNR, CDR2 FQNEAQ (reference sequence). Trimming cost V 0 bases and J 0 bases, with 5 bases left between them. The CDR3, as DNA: TGTGCCAGCAGCTTAGCGGGCCTGAACACTGAAGCTTTCTTT. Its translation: CASSLAGLNTEAFF. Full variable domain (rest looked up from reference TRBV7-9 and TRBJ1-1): DTGVSQNPRHKITKRGQNVTFRCDPISEHNRLYWYRQTLGQGPEFLTYFQNEAQLEKSRLLSDRFSAERPKGSFSTLEIQRTEQGDSAMYLCASSLAGLNTEAFFGQGTRLTVV.

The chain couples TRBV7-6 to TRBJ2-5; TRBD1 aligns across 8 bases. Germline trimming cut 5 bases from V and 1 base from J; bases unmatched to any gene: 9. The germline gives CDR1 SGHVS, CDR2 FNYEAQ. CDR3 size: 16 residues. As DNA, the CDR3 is TGTGCCAGCAGCCCCCGACAGGGGATGAGCCAAGAGACCCAGTACTTC. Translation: CASSPRQGMSQETQYF.

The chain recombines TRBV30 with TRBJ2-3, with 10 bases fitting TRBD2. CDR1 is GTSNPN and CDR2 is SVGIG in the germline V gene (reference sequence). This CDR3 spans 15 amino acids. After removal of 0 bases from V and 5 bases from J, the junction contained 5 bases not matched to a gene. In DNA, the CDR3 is TGTGCCTGGAGTGTAAGCGGGGGGGATGGAGATACGCAGTATTTT. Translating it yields CAWSVSGGDGDTQYF.

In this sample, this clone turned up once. The CDR3, as DNA: TGTGCCAGCAGTTATGTCGGGGGGGCGGGGACAGATACGCAGTATTTT. Translated: CASSYVGGAGTDTQYF. The chain carries TRBV28 and TRBJ2-3; TRBD2 matches at 8 bases. The junction had 9 bases not matched to a gene; V was cut back by 4 bases and J by 3 bases. CDR1 and CDR2 from the germline V gene are MDHEN and SYDVKM. This CDR3 region has 16 residues.

CDR3 protein: CASSEFAGQPQHF. CDR3 DNA: TGTGCCAGCAGTGAATTCGCAGGGCAGCCCCAGCATTTT. V usage is TRBV25-1 and J usage is TRBJ1-5; D possibly corresponds to TRBD1 (5 bases). Between the trimmed V and J ends, which lost 1 base and 7 bases, there was a span of 8 bases. This CDR3 comprises 13 residues. Per the germline V gene, CDR1 is MGHDK and CDR2 is SYGVNS.

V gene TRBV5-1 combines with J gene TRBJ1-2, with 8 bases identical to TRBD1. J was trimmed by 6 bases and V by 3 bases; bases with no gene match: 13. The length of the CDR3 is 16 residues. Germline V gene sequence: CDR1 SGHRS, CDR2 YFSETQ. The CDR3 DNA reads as TGCGCCAGCAGCTCAAACCAAGGACAGGGCGTTCATGGCTACACCTTC. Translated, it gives CASSSNQGQGVHGYTF. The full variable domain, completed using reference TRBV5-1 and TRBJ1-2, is KAGVTQTPRYLIKTRGQQVTLSCSPISGHRSVSWYQQTPGQGLQFLFEYFSETQRNKGNFPGRFSGRQFSNSRSEMNVSTLELGDSALYLCASSSNQGQGVHGYTFGSGTRLTVV.

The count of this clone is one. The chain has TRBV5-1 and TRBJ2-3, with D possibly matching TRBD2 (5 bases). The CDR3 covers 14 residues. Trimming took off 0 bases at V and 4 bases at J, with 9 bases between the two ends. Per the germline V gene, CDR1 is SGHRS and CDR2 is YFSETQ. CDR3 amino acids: CASSLDPGSDTQYF. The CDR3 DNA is TGCGCCAGCAGCTTGGACCCGGGGTCAGATACGCAGTATTTT.

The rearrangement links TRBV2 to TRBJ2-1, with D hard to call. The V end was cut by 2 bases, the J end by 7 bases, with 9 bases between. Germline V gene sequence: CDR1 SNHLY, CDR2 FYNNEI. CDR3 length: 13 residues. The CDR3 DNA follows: TGTGCCAGCAGTGAACGCAGCGAAAATGAGCAGTTCTTC. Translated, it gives CASSERSENEQFF.

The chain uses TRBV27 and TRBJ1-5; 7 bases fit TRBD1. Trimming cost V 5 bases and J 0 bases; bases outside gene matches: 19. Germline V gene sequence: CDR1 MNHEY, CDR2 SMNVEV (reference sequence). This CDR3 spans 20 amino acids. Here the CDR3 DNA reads TGTGCCAGCAGTCCCAAGGCGACAGGAGGGGGCATTTATAGCAATCAGCCCCAGCATTTT. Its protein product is CASSPKATGGGIYSNQPQHF.

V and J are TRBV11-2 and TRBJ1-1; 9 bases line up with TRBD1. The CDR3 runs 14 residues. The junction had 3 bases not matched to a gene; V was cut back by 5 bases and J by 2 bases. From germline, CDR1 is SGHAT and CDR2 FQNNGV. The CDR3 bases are TGTGCCAGCAGCCCGGGACAGGGTAACACTGAAGCTTTCTTT. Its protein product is CASSPGQGNTEAFF.

The CDR3 DNA reads as TGCAGCATTAAGCGCGGGTCGGCTTTCTTT. Protein product: CSIKRGSAFF. This rearrangement joins TRBV29-1 to TRBJ1-1; no reliable D call. V lost 8 bases and J 11 bases, leaving 15 bases between the germline ends. The CDR3 totals 10 residues. CDR1 is SQVTM and CDR2 is ANQGSEA in the germline V gene.

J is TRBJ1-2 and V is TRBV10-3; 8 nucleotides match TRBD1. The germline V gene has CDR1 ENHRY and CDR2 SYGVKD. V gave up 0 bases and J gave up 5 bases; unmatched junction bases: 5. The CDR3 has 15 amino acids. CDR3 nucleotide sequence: TGTGCCATCAGTGAGTCGACAGGGGAAGGTTATGGCTACACCTTC. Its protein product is CAISESTGEGYGYTF.

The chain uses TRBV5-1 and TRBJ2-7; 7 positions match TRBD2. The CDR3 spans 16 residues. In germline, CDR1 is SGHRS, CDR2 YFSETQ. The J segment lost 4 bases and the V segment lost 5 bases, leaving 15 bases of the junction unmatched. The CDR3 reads CASRASTAGSPYEQYF. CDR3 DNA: TGCGCCAGCAGAGCTTCGACAGCGGGGTCCCCTTACGAGCAGTACTTC.

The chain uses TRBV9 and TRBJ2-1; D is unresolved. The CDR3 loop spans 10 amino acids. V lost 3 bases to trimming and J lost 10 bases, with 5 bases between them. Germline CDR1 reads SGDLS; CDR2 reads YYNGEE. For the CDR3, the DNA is TGTGCCAGCAGCGGGAGAGAGCAGTTCTTC. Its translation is CASSGREQFF. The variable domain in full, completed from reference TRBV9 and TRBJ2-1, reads DSGVTQTPKHLITATGQRVTLRCSPRSGDLSVYWYQQSLDQGLQFLIQYYNGEERAKGNILERFSAQQFPDLHSELNLSSLELGDSALYFCASSGREQFFGPGTRLTVL.

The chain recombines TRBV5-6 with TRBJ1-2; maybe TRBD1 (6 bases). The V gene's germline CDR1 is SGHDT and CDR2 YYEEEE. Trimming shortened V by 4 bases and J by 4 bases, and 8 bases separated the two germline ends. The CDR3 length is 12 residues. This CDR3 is CASSTGPYGYTF. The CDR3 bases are TGTGCCAGCAGCACAGGGCCCTATGGCTACACCTTC.

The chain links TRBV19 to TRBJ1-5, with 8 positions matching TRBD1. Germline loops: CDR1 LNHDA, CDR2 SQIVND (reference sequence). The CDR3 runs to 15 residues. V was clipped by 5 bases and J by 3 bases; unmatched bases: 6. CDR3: CASSSGQGNNQPQHF. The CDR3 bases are TGTGCCAGTAGTTCCGGACAGGGAAACAATCAGCCCCAGCATTTT.

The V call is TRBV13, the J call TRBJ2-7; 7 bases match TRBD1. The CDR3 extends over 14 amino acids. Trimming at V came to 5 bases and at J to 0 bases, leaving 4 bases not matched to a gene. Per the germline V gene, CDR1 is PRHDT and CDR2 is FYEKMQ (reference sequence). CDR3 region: CASSPDRNSYEQYF. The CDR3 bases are TGTGCCAGCAGCCCGGACAGGAACTCCTACGAGCAGTACTTC.

This chain's CDR3 is CATSDLYYGYTF. The CDR3 nucleotides read TGTGCCACCAGTGATCTTTACTATGGCTACACCTTC. The V call is TRBV24-1, the J call TRBJ1-2; D is ambiguous. The CDR3 has 12 amino acids. Germline CDR1 and CDR2: KGHDR and SFDVKD. Trimming shortened V by 3 bases and J by 3 bases, and 4 bases separated the two germline ends.